These T cell receptor beta chains were read from a single sample in a study of B cell selection in AIRE deficiency. Libraries were prepared by immunoSEQ multiplex PCR; TCRdb keeps only in-frame clonotypes and omits some of them. The sample shows 22,000 or so clones, roughly 97% of them seen only once. Sequencing used conventional CD4+ T cells sorted from PBMCs. These receptors all come from a human donor with AIRE deficiency. Each CDR3 is given without its conserved first and last residue. The D gene is left open where the match is weak. Size tells how often a clone was seen (once, few, many) or the class of an expanded clone, and some rows leave it out.

v_call	clone_size	d_call	j_call	cdr3_aa
TRBV5-4	NA	NA	TRBJ1-5	ASSLEGSNQPQH
TRBV7-3	once	TRBD1	TRBJ2-2	ASSHVGMDRGSTGELF
TRBV10-3	NA	TRBD1	TRBJ2-3	AISDPTGGGTDTQY
TRBV7-2	NA	NA	TRBJ2-7	ASSSWGGRNEQY
TRBV7-2	NA	NA	TRBJ1-1	ASSPGVFNTEAF
TRBV9	NA	NA	TRBJ2-7	AGSVGSEGDYEQY
TRBV5-1	NA	TRBD2	TRBJ2-7	ASSLYAGGPGEQY
TRBV4-3	NA	NA	TRBJ1-2	ASSPGPQGRMYT
TRBV11-3	once	NA	TRBJ1-1	ASSLLTAEAF
TRBV9	NA	NA	TRBJ2-3	ASSIRTTTDTQY
TRBV6-5	NA	NA	TRBJ2-7	ASRRLSSYEQY
TRBV5-1	NA	TRBD1	TRBJ2-7	ASSLFPGQGASYEQY
TRBV28	NA	NA	TRBJ1-5	ASSFNKRGNQPQH
TRBV29-1	NA	TRBD1	TRBJ2-2	SARDREPGELF
TRBV18	NA	TRBD2	TRBJ2-7	ASSGREGVNEQY
TRBV6-1	NA	NA	TRBJ1-2	ASSVGGMGNYGYT
TRBV6-9	once	NA	TRBJ2-3	ASSYTRGTDTQY
TRBV4-2	NA	NA	TRBJ1-4	ASSQGAKEKLF
TRBV6-6	NA	NA	TRBJ2-7	ASSYTSYYEQY
TRBV7-9	NA	NA	TRBJ2-1	ASSLTGIYNEQF
TRBV28	NA	TRBD1	TRBJ2-7	ASSTAGTGGSYEQY
TRBV2	NA	TRBD1	TRBJ2-1	ASKPRGREDNEQF
TRBV4-1	NA	NA	TRBJ1-4	ASSQDKAWDTEKLF
TRBV18	NA	TRBD1	TRBJ2-7	ASSPTGGTYEQY
TRBV29-1	NA	TRBD1	TRBJ1-1	SVVGTGDTEAF
TRBV28	NA	NA	TRBJ1-4	AIGPPATNEKLF
TRBV7-9	NA	NA	TRBJ2-1	ASSSQQGGLGF
TRBV5-1	NA	NA	TRBJ2-5	ASSGRTGRETQY
TRBV6-6	NA	NA	TRBJ1-1	ASSSKFNTEAF
TRBV5-6	NA	NA	TRBJ2-6	ASSLKGSGANVLT
TRBV16	NA	TRBD2	TRBJ2-3	ASSHPGLAGGLNTQY
TRBV7-2	NA	NA	TRBJ2-2	ASSLPGNTGELF
TRBV21-1	once	NA	TRBJ1-2	ASSKGPSGTSLCGYT
TRBV5-1	NA	NA	TRBJ2-5	ASSLEQGGGTQY
TRBV5-1	NA	NA	TRBJ1-5	ASSSGQLGQPQH
TRBV28	NA	NA	TRBJ1-2	ASRFTGARGYT
TRBV7-2	few	NA	TRBJ1-1	ASSLDFTEAF
TRBV30	NA	NA	TRBJ1-3	AWSVGFGFSGNTIY
TRBV5-1	NA	NA	TRBJ2-1	ASSLGGQEGGEQF
TRBV28	NA	NA	TRBJ1-5	ASSGRDELNQPQH
TRBV6-1	NA	NA	TRBJ1-3	ASSERSAGNTIY
TRBV4-2	NA	NA	TRBJ2-7	ASSQAGSGSYEQY
TRBV7-7	NA	TRBD1	TRBJ2-5	ASSLYGTGVGETQY
TRBV2	NA	TRBD2	TRBJ2-1	ASSGGTSPPNEQF
TRBV5-6	NA	TRBD1	TRBJ2-4	ASSLPRQGYIQY
TRBV2	NA	NA	TRBJ1-5	ASSVSRVGLSNQPQH
TRBV7-9	NA	NA	TRBJ2-5	ASSSTGRGGETQY
TRBV19	NA	NA	TRBJ1-1	ASSIGDRALMNTEAF
TRBV5-1	NA	TRBD2	TRBJ2-5	ASSLVGLAGVETQY
TRBV5-1	NA	TRBD2	TRBJ2-3	ASSDGGLAGTDTQY
TRBV6-5	NA	TRBD1	TRBJ1-2	ASSYPGQGAYGYT
TRBV5-1	NA	NA	TRBJ2-7	ASTAEGGGLFKQY
TRBV6-1	NA	NA	TRBJ2-2	ASSQQHPGELF
TRBV5-1	few	NA	TRBJ1-1	ASSPDGGGEAF
TRBV27	NA	TRBD1	TRBJ1-6	ASSHGDRAWTLLH